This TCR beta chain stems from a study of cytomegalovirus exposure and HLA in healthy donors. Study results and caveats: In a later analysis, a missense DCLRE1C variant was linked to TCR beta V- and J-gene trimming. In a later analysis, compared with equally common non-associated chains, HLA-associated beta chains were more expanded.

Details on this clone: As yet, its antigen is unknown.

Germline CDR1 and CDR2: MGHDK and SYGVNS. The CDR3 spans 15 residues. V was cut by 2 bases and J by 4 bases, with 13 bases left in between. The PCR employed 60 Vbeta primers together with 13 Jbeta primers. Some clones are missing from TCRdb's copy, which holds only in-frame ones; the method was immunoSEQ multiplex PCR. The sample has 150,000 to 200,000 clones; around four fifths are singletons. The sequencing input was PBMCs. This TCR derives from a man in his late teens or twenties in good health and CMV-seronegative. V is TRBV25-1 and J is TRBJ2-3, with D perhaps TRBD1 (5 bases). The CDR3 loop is CASSEQGRVSDTQYF. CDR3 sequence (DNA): TGTGCCAGCAGTGAACAGGGCCGCGTGTCAGATACGCAGTATTTT.